These T cell receptor beta chains were read from a single sample in a study of response to subunit inactivated influenza vaccine. TCRdb re-called the RT-PCR reads through MiXCR, storing one row per CDR3 protein. This repertoire shows a few hundred thousand distinct CDR3 sequences, approximately 6.9% found once; its top ten account for roughly 13%. The sample here was PBMCs from blood, taken less than 25 months after vaccination. The receptors derive from a man between 50 and 70 years old who received an inactivated influenza vaccine. Both conserved end residues are part of each CDR3. A D gene is named only where the DNA matches it firmly. The size entry is marked missing in some rows and otherwise reads once, few, many or a size class.

abundance	v_gene	d_gene	j_gene	len	CDR3aa	CDR3nt
few	TRBV5-6	NA	TRBJ2-3	15	CASSLGQVNTDTQYF	TGTGCCAGCAGCTTGGGGCAGGTTAACACAGATACGCAGTATTTT
few	TRBV4-2	NA	TRBJ2-3	13	CASSQAEPDTQYF	TGTGCCAGCAGCCAGGCTGAGCCAGATACGCAGTATTTT
NA	TRBV18	NA	TRBJ2-1	17	CASSPDQRGGTNNEQFF	TGTGCCAGCTCACCTGACCAGAGGGGGGGAACAAACAATGAGCAGTTCTTC
few	TRBV10-3	NA	TRBJ2-1	16	CAISGLGRGSYNEQFF	TGTGCCATCAGTGGCTTAGGCAGGGGATCATACAATGAGCAGTTCTTC
few	TRBV4-3	TRBD2	TRBJ2-5	15	CASSQDTGTSWTQYF	TGCGCCAGCAGCCAAGACACCGGGACTAGCTGGACCCAGTACTTC
many	TRBV20-1	NA	TRBJ1-2	13	CSAKPPENYGYTF	TGCAGTGCTAAGCCTCCGGAGAACTATGGCTACACCTTC
NA	TRBV5-4	TRBD2	TRBJ2-5	15	CASSLTSGGEETQYF	TGTGCCAGCAGCTTGACTAGCGGGGGGGAAGAGACCCAGTACTTC
NA	TRBV27	NA	TRBJ1-5	14	CASRTLGSDQPQHF	TGTGCCAGCAGGACTTTGGGAAGCGATCAGCCCCAGCATTTT
NA	TRBV20-1	TRBD2	TRBJ2-1	17	CSAGGPTSGRAYNEQFF	TGCAGTGCCGGGGGCCCGACTAGCGGGAGGGCCTACAATGAGCAGTTCTTC
many	TRBV30	NA	TRBJ2-5	13	CAWSVDYQETQYF	TGTGCCTGGAGTGTGGATTATCAAGAGACCCAGTACTTC
NA	TRBV29-1	NA	TRBJ1-1	15	CSVGLRVRLNTEAFF	TGCAGCGTTGGGTTGAGGGTCCGTCTGAACACTGAAGCTTTCTTT
few	TRBV20-1	NA	TRBJ1-2	13	CSARLQINYGYTF	TGCAGTGCTAGGTTACAGATTAACTATGGCTACACCTTC
few	TRBV24-1	TRBD1	TRBJ2-1	15	CATAKTGSPYNEQFF	TGTGCCACCGCGAAGACAGGGAGTCCCTACAATGAGCAGTTCTTC
many	TRBV5-1	NA	TRBJ2-7	12	CASSPGDNEQYF	TGCGCCAGCAGCCCTGGGGACAACGAGCAGTACTTC
many	TRBV6-5	NA	TRBJ2-1	16	CASSYVRGPNVLEQFF	TGTGCCAGCAGTTACGTCCGGGGCCCGAATGTCCTAGAGCAGTTCTTC
NA	TRBV7-9	TRBD1	TRBJ2-7	13	CASSFDRGHEQYF	TGTGCCAGCAGCTTCGACAGGGGCCACGAGCAGTACTTC
few	TRBV4-2	NA	TRBJ1-4	16	CASSQGHSPTNEKLFF	TGTGCCAGCAGCCAAGGACACTCCCCAACTAATGAAAAACTGTTTTTT
NA	TRBV9	NA	TRBJ2-1	16	CASSVAISGTYNEQFF	TGTGCCAGCAGCGTAGCGATTAGCGGAACCTACAATGAGCAGTTCTTC
few	TRBV10-2	NA	TRBJ2-7	16	CASSESGWDGTYEQYF	TGCGCCAGCAGTGAGTCTGGGTGGGACGGAACCTACGAGCAGTACTTC
NA	TRBV11-2	NA	TRBJ2-1	15	CARSLDPGAGNEQFF	TGTGCCAGGAGCTTAGATCCGGGGGCAGGCAATGAGCAGTTCTTC
few	TRBV6-2/TRBV6-3	NA	TRBJ2-7	16	CASSPAAHVGSYEQYF	TGTGCCAGCAGTCCAGCAGCCCATGTGGGGTCATACGAGCAGTACTTC
many	TRBV7-8	NA	TRBJ1-5	15	CASSPFEGDNQPQHF	TGTGCCAGCAGCCCCTTTGAGGGGGACAATCAGCCCCAGCATTTT
few	TRBV29-1	TRBD1	TRBJ2-7	14	CSGTFRGRPYEQYF	TGCAGCGGGACTTTTAGGGGGCGACCCTACGAGCAGTACTTC
NA	TRBV3-1	NA	TRBJ2-7	17	CASSRTAGVPARHEQYF	TGTGCCAGCAGCCGCACAGCAGGGGTGCCAGCGCGCCACGAGCAGTACTTC
NA	TRBV7-3	NA	TRBJ2-1	13	CASSLSSSYEQFF	TGTGCCAGCAGCTTAAGCTCATCCTACGAGCAGTTCTTC
many	TRBV28	TRBD1	TRBJ1-5	15	CASSRHRGSNQPQHF	TGTGCCAGCAGCAGACACAGGGGTAGCAATCAGCCCCAGCATTTT
few	TRBV20-1	NA	TRBJ2-2	13	CSARGERTGELFF	TGCAGTGCTAGAGGGGAACGTACCGGGGAGCTGTTTTTT
few	TRBV27	NA	TRBJ1-1	14	CASRKQGTNTEAFF	TGTGCCAGCAGGAAACAGGGCACGAACACTGAAGCTTTCTTT